These T cell receptor beta chains were read from a single sample in a study of blood T cell repertoires in COVID-19. Generated by immunoSEQ multiplex PCR, the TCRdb table keeps only in-frame clones and is missing some. The sample yields approximately 50,000 clones, around 76% seen once. Sequencing input: peripheral blood. These receptors all stem from a man aged 45 to 65 with active or convalescent COVID-19. CDR3s include the opening cysteine and the closing phenylalanine or tryptophan. The D gene is left open where the match is weak. Only some rows state a clone size, as once, few, many or a class for expanded clones.

d_gene	v_gene	abundance	j_gene	CDR3nt	CDR3aa
NA	TRBV14	NA	TRBJ2-3	TGTGCCAGCAGCCCAGTGAGGGTCGTGTTGGGAACAGATACGCAGTATTTT	CASSPVRVVLGTDTQYF
TRBD1	TRBV11-2	NA	TRBJ2-7	TGTGCCAGCAGCCACAGGGGCCCATACGAGCAGTACTTC	CASSHRGPYEQYF
NA	TRBV19	NA	TRBJ2-7	TGTGCCAGTAGTATTTCCGGGGGATCGGGTGCTCTATACGAGCAGTACTTC	CASSISGGSGALYEQYF
TRBD1	TRBV28	few	TRBJ1-2	TGTGCCAGCAGTTTATTAGGTGACAGGGTAGATGGCTACACCTTC	CASSLLGDRVDGYTF
NA	TRBV2	once	TRBJ1-1	TGTGCCAGCAGTGTCGAACAGGGTAGCACTGAAGCTTTCTTT	CASSVEQGSTEAFF
TRBD2	TRBV6-6	NA	TRBJ2-6	TGTGCCAGCAGTTCCGGGACTAGCTCTGGGGCCAACGTCCTGACTTTC	CASSSGTSSGANVLTF
TRBD1	TRBV2	NA	TRBJ1-3	TGTGCCAGCAGTGTGGGGACAGGGAATGGAAACACCATATATTTT	CASSVGTGNGNTIYF
NA	TRBV29-1	NA	TRBJ2-3	TGCAGCGCCGAGAAAGATACGCAGTATTTT	CSAEKDTQYF
NA	TRBV12-3/TRBV12-4	NA	TRBJ2-3	TGTGCCAGCAGCCGAGAGGGTACGCAGTATTTT	CASSREGTQYF
NA	TRBV29-1	few	TRBJ1-2	TGCAGCGTTGATTATGGGGGCGGCTACACCTTC	CSVDYGGGYTF
TRBD1	TRBV24-1	NA	TRBJ1-5	TGTGCCACCAGTGCAGGGGGCGTATATTATAGCAATCAGCCCCAGCATTTT	CATSAGGVYYSNQPQHF
NA	TRBV12-5	NA	TRBJ2-7	TGTGCTAGTGGGGAACAGGTCCCCTCGGGTGAGCAGTACTTC	CASGEQVPSGEQYF
NA	TRBV5-8	NA	TRBJ1-1	TGTGCCAGCAGAGATCGGGCGGAGGTGGGCAGGGGGAACACTGAAGCTTTCTTT	CASRDRAEVGRGNTEAFF
NA	TRBV11-1	few	TRBJ2-7	TGTGCCAGCAGCTTGGCCCAGGGGTTCTACGAGCAGTACTTC	CASSLAQGFYEQYF
TRBD1	TRBV19	NA	TRBJ1-5	TGTGCCAGTAGTAATACAGGGGGCATAAGCAATCAGCCCCAGCATTTT	CASSNTGGISNQPQHF
NA	TRBV19	NA	TRBJ2-3	TGTGCCAGTAGCCCTAGCGGCACAGATACGCAGTATTTT	CASSPSGTDTQYF
NA	TRBV18	NA	TRBJ2-4	TGTGCCAGCTCACCAGCTAGTAACATTCAGTACTTC	CASSPASNIQYF
TRBD2	TRBV5-1	once	TRBJ2-1	TGCGCCAGCAGCTTGGCCCCTAGCGGGGGGTCCTACAATGAGCAGTTCTTC	CASSLAPSGGSYNEQFF
TRBD1	TRBV27	few	TRBJ1-6	TGTGCCAGCAGTTACAGGGGCGCTAATTCACCCCTCCACTTT	CASSYRGANSPLHF
NA	TRBV11-2	NA	TRBJ2-7	TGTGCCAGCAGCAACCCCCCGACGGGGACCTACGAGCAGTACTTC	CASSNPPTGTYEQYF
NA	TRBV9	NA	TRBJ2-2	TGTGCCAGCAGCCTCAACACCGGGGAGCTGTTTTTT	CASSLNTGELFF
TRBD1	TRBV5-1	NA	TRBJ1-4	TGCGCCAGCAGCTCGGGGGACAGCCGTAATGAAAAACTGTTTTTT	CASSSGDSRNEKLFF